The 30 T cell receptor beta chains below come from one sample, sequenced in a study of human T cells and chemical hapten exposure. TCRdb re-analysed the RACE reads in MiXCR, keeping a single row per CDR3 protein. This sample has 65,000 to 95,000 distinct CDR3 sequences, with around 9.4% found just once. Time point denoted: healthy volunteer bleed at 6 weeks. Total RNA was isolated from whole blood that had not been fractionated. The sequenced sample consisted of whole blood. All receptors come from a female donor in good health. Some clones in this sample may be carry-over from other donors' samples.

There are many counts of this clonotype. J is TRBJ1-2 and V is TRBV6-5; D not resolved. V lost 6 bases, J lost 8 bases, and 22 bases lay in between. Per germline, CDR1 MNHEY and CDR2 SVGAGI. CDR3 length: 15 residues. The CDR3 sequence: CASSPPGRGWRGYTF. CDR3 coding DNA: TGTGCCAGCAGCCCCCCGGGCCGCGGTTGGCGGGGCTACACCTTC.

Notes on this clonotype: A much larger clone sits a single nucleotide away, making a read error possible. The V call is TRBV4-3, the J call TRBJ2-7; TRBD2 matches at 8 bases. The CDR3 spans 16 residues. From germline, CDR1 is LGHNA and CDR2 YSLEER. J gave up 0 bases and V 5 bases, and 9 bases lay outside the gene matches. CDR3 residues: CASSNRVAGSSYEQYF. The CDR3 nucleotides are TGCGCCAGCAGCAATCGGGTAGCGGGGAGCTCCTACGAGCAGTACTTC.

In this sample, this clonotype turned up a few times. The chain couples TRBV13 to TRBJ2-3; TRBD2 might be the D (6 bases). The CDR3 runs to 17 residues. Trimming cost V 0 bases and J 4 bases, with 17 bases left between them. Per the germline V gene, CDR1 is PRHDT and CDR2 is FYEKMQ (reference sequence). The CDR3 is CASSLGPEGGVADTQYF. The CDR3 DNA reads TGTGCCAGCAGCTTAGGTCCCGAGGGCGGGGTCGCAGATACGCAGTATTTT.

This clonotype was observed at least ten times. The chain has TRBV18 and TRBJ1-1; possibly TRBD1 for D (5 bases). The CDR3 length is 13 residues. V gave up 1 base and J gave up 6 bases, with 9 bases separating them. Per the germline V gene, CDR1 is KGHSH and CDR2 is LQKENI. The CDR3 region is CASSPQGLAEAFF. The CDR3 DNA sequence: TGTGCCAGCTCACCACAGGGGCTCGCTGAAGCTTTCTTT.

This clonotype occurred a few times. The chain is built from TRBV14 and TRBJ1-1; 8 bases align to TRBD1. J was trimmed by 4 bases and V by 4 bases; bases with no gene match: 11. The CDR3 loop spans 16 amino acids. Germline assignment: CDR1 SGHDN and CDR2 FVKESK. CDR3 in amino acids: CASSRQGGQGPTEAFF. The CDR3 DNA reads TGTGCCAGCAGCCGGCAGGGAGGACAGGGACCCACTGAAGCTTTCTTT.

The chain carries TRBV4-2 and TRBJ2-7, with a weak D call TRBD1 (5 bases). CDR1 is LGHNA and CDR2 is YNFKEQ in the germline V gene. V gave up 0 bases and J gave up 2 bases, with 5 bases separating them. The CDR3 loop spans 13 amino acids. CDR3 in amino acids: CASSQETAYEQYF. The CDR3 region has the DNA TGTGCCAGCAGCCAAGAGACAGCCTACGAGCAGTACTTC.

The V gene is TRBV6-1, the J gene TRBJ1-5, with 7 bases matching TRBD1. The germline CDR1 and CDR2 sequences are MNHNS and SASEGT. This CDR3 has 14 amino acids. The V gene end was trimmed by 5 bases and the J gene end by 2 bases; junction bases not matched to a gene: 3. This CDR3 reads CASSTDRGNQPQHF. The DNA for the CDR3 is TGTGCCAGCAGTACCGACAGGGGCAATCAGCCCCAGCATTTT.

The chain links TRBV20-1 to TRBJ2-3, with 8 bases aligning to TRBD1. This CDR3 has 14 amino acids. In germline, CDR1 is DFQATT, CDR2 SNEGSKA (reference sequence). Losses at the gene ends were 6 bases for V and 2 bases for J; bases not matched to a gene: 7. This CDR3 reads CSATDRALTDTQYF. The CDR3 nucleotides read TGCAGTGCCACGGACAGGGCGCTCACAGATACGCAGTATTTT.

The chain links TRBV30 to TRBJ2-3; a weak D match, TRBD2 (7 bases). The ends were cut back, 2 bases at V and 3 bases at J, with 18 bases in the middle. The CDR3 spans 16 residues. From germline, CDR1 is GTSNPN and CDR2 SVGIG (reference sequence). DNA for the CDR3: TGTGCCTGGAGTAAGGGGGGGGGCCAGTGGACAGATACGCAGTATTTT. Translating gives CAWSKGGGQWTDTQYF. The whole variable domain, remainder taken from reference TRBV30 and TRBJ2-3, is SQTIHQWPATLVQPVGSPLSLECTVEGTSNPNLYWYRQAAGRGLQLLFYSVGIGQISSEVPQNLSASRPQDRQFILSSKKLLLSDSGFYLCAWSKGGGQWTDTQYFGPGTRLTVL.

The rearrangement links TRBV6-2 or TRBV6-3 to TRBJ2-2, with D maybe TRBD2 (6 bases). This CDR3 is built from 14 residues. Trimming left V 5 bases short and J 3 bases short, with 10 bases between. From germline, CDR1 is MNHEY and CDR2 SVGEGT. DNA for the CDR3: TGTGCCAGCAGTGGTCCGGGGGACACCGGGGAGCTGTTTTTT. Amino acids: CASSGPGDTGELFF.

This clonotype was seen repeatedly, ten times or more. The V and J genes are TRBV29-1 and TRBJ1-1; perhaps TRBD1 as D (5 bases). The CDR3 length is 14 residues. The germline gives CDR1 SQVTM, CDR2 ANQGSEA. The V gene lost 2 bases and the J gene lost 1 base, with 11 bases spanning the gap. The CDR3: CSVETRVSNTEAFF. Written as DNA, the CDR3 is TGCAGCGTTGAAACCAGGGTCTCGAACACTGAAGCTTTCTTT. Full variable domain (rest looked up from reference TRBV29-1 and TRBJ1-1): SAVISQKPSRDICQRGTSLTIQCQVDSQVTMMFWYRQQPGQSLTLIATANQGSEATYESGFVIDKFPISRPNLTFSTLTVSNMSPEDSSIYLCSVETRVSNTEAFFGQGTRLTVV.

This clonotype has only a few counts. DNA for the CDR3: TGTGCCAGCAGTTTATCTGCCACCGGATGGACTGAAGCTTTCTTT. Encoded protein: CASSLSATGWTEAFF. J is TRBJ1-1 and V is TRBV27; D remains unclear. Trimming took 0 bases from V and 5 from J, leaving 13 bases between them. The CDR3 has 15 residues. Germline values: CDR1 MNHEY, CDR2 SMNVEV (reference sequence).

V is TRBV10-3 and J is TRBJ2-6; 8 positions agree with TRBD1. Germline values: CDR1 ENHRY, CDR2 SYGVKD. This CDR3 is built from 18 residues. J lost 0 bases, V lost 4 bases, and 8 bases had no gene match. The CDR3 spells CAISGTGGPSSGANVLTF. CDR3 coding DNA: TGTGCCATCAGTGGCACAGGGGGTCCCTCCTCTGGGGCCAACGTCCTGACTTTC.

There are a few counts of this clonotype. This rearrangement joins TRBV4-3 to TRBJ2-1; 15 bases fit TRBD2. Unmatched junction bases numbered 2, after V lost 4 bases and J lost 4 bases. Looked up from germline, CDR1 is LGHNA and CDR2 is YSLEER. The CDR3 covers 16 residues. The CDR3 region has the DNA TGCGCCAGCAGCCGGGGACTAGCGGGGGGATACAATGAGCAGTTCTTC. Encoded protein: CASSRGLAGGYNEQFF.

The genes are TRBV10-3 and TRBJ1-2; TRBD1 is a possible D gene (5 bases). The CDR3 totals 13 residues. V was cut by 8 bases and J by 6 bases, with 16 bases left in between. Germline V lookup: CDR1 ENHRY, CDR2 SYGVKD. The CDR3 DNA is TGTGCCATCGGGGGGTGGGGCAGTGATGGCTACACCTTC. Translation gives CAIGGWGSDGYTF.

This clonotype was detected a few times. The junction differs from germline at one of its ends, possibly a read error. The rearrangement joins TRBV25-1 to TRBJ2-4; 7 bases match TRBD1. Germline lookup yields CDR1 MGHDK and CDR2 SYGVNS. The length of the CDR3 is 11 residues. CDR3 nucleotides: TGTGCCAGCAGTGAATTGGGACAGACCTTCTTC. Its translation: CASSELGQTFF.

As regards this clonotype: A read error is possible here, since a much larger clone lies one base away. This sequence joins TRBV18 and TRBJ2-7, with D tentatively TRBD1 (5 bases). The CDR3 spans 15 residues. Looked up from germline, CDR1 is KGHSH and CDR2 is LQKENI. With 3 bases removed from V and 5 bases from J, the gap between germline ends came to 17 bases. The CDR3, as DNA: TGTGCCAGCTCACCCCAGGGTCTATCAGCCAACGAGCAGTACTTC. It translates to CASSPQGLSANEQYF.

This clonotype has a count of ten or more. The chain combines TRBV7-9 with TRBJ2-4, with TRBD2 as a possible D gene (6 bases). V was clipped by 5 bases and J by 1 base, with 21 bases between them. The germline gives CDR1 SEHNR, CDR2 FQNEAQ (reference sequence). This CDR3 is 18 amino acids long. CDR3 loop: CASSLNPTGVEAKNIQYF. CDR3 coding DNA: TGTGCCAGCAGCCTGAATCCCACGGGGGTTGAGGCCAAAAACATTCAGTACTTC.

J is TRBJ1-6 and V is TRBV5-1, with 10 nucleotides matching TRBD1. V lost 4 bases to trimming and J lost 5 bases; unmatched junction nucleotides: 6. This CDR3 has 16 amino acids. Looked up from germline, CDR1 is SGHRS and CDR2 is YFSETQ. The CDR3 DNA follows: TGCGCCAGCAGCGCCCGACAGGGGGCTCATAATTCACCCCTCCACTTT. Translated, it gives CASSARQGAHNSPLHF.

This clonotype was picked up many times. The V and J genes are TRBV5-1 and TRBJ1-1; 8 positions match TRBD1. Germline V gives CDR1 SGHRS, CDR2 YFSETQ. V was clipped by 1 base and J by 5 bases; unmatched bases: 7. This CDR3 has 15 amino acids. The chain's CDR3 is CASSLLQGARTEAFF. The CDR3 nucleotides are TGCGCCAGCAGCTTGTTGCAGGGGGCGCGGACTGAAGCTTTCTTT.

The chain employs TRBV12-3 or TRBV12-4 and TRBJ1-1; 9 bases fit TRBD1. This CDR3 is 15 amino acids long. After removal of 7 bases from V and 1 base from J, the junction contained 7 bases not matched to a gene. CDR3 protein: CASTLPGQGNTEAFF. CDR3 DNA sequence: TGTGCCAGCACCCTACCGGGACAGGGGAACACTGAAGCTTTCTTT.

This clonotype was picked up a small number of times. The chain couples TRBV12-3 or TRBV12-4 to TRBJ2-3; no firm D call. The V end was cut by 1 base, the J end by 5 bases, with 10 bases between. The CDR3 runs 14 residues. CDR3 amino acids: CASSLVVSGDTQYF. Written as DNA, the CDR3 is TGTGCCAGCAGTTTAGTCGTATCGGGAGATACGCAGTATTTT.

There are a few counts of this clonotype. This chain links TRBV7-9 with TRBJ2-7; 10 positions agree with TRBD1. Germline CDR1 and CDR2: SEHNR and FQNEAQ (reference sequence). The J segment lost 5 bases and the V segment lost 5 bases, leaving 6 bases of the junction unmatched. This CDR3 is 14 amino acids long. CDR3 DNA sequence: TGTGCCAGCAGCCCTGGACAGGGGGTGGACGAGCAGTACTTC. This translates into CASSPGQGVDEQYF.

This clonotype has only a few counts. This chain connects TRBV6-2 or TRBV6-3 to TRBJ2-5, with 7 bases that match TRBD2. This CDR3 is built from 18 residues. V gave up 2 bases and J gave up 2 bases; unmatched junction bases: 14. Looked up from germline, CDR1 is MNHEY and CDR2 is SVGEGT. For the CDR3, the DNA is TGTGCCAGCAGTTACGAAATCGGGTGGGACTACGCACAAGAGACCCAGTACTTC. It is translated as CASSYEIGWDYAQETQYF.

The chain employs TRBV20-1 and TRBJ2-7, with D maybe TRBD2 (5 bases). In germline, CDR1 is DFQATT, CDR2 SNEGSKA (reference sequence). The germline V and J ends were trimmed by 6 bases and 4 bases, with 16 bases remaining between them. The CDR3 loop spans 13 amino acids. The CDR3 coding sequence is TGCAGTGCACAACTAGTTTTTACGTACGAGCAGTACTTC. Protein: CSAQLVFTYEQYF.

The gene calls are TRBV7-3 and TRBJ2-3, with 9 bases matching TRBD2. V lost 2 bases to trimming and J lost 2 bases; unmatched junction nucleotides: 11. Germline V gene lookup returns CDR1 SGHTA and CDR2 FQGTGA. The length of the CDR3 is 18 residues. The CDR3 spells CASSLGLAGPTSTDTQYF. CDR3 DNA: TGTGCCAGCAGCTTAGGGCTAGCGGGACCAACTTCCACAGATACGCAGTATTTT.

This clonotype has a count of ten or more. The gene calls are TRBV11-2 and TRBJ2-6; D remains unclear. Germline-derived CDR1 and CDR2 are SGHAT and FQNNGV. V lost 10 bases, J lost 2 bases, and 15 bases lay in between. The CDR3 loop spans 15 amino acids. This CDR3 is CATTPMVAGANVLTF. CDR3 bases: TGTGCCACCACTCCCATGGTCGCTGGGGCCAACGTCCTGACTTTC. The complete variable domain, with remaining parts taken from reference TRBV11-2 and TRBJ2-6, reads EAGVAQSPRYKIIEKRQSVAFWCNPISGHATLYWYQQILGQGPKLLIQFQNNGVVDDSQLPKDRFSAERLKGVDSTLKIQPAKLEDSAVYLCATTPMVAGANVLTFGAGSRLTVL.

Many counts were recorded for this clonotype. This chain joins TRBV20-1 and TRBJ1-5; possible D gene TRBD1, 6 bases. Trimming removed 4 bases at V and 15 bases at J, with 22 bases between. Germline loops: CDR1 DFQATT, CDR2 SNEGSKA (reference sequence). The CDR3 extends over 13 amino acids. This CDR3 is CSATRIGGPARHF. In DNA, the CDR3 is TGCAGTGCTACCAGGATAGGGGGTCCCGCCAGGCATTTT.

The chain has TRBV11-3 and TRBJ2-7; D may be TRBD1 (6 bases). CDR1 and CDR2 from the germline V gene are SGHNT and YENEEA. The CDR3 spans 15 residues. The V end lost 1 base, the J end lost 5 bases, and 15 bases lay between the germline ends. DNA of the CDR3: TGTGCCAGCAGCTTAGCGGGACACCGTGACGACGAGCAGTACTTC. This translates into CASSLAGHRDDEQYF.

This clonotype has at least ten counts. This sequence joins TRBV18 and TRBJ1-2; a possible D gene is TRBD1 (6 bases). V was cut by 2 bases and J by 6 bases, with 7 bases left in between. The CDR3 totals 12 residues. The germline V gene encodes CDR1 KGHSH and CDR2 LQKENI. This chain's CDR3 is CASSPSGDGYTF. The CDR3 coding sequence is TGTGCCAGCTCACCATCAGGGGATGGCTACACCTTC.